This T cell receptor (beta chain) was retrieved from a study of blood T cell repertoires in COVID-19. Whole-study context: Both acute and convalescent COVID-19 samples were obtained from the United States, Italy and Spain. T cells, B-cell-depleted T cells, or PBMCs supplied cDNA or gDNA.

In the original processing: How many nucleated cells were present was estimated from reference gene primer amplification. The repertoire was sequenced with immunoSEQ multiplex PCR; TCRdb's copy has only in-frame clones and lacks some. V and J calls plus clone size are reproduced from that table; the DNA served to infer D and trimming. The sample includes approximately 210,000 clones, just over 85% seen only once; the top ten take roughly 12%. This CDR3 comprises 16 residues. In germline, CDR1 is LGHNT, CDR2 FRNRAP. V shed 5 bases, J shed 2 bases, and the junction held 9 bases outside the gene matches.

The chain recombines TRBV12-5 with TRBJ1-2, with 9 bases aligning to TRBD1. The source material was peripheral blood. This clonotype was obtained from a man aged 50-60 years with COVID-19, enrolled during active disease. CDR3 sequence: CASGIRQGERNYGYTF. The CDR3 bases are TGTGCTAGTGGTATCCGACAGGGGGAGAGGAACTATGGCTACACCTTC.